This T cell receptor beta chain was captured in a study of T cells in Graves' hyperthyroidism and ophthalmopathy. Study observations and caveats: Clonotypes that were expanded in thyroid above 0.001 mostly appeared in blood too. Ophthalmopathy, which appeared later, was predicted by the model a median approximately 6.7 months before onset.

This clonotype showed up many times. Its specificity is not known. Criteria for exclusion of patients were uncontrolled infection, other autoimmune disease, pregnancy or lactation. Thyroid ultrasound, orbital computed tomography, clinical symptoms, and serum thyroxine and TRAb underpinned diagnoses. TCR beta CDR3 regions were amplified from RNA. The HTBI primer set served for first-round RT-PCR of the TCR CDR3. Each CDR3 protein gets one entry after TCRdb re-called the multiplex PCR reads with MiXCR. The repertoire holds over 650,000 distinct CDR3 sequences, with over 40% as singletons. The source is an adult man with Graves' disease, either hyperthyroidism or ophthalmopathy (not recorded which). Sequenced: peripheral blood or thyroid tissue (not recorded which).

DNA of the CDR3: TGCGCCAGCAGTGATGGACGGTTGAACACTGAAGCTTTCTTT. It is translated as CASSDGRLNTEAFF. The chain joins TRBV10-2 to TRBJ1-1, with unresolved D. The CDR3 loop spans 14 amino acids. Germline loops: CDR1 WSHSY, CDR2 SAAADI. Trimming shortened V by 3 bases and J by 0 bases, and 8 bases separated the two germline ends.